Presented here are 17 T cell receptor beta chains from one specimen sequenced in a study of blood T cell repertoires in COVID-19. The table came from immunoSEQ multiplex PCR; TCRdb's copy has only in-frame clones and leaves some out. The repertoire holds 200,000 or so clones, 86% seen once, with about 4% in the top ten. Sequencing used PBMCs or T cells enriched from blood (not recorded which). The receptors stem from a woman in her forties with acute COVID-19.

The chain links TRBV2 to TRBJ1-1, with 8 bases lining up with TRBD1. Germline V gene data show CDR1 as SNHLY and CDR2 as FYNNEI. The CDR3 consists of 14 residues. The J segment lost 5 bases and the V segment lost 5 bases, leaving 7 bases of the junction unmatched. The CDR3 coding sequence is TGTGCCAGCAGTAACGACAGGGGTACGACTGAAGCTTTCTTT. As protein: CASSNDRGTTEAFF.

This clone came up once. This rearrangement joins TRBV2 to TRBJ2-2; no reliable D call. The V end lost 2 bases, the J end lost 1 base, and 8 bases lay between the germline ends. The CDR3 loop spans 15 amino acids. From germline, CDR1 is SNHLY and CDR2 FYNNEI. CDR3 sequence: CASSELLGNTGELFF. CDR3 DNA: TGTGCCAGCAGTGAATTGCTAGGGAACACCGGGGAGCTGTTTTTT.

DNA for the CDR3: TGCGCCAGCAGTCCGGGACAGGGCACACAAGGGGGAAATACGCAGTATTTT. This translates into CASSPGQGTQGGNTQYF. The V and J genes are TRBV10-1 and TRBJ2-3; 9 positions agree with TRBD1. J lost 7 bases, V lost 5 bases, and 16 bases had no gene match. Germline CDR1 reads WNHNN; CDR2 reads SYGVQD (reference sequence). The CDR3 runs to 17 residues.

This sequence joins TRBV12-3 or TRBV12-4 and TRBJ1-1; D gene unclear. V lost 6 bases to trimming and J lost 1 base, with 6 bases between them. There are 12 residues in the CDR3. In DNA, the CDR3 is TGTGCCAGCAGCCCAGGGAACACTGAAGCTTTCTTT. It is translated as CASSPGNTEAFF.

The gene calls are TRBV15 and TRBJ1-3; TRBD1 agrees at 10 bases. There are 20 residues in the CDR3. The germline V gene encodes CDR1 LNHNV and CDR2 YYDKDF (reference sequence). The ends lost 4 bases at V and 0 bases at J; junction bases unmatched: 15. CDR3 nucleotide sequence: TGTGCCACCAGCACCCGGACAGGGGGTTTTACCCCAATCTCTGGAAACACCATATATTTT. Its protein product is CATSTRTGGFTPISGNTIYF.

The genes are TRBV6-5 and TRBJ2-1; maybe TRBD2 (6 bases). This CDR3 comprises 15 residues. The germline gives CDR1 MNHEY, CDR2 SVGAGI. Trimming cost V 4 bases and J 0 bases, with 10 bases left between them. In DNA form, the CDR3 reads TGTGCCAGCAGTTGGACTACGAGCTCCTACAATGAGCAGTTCTTC. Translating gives CASSWTTSSYNEQFF.

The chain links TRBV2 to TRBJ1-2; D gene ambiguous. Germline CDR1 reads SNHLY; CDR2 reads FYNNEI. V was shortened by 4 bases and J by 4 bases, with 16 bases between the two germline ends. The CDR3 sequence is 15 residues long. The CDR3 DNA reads TGTGCCAGCAGTGCATACTCCCCCCCCGGCTATGGCTACACCTTC. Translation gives CASSAYSPPGYGYTF.

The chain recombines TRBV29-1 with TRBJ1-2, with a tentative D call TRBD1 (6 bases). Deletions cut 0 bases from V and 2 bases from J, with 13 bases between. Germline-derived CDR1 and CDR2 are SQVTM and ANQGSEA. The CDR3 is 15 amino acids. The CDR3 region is CSVEDGPGANYGYTF. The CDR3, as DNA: TGCAGCGTTGAAGATGGGCCAGGGGCGAACTATGGCTACACCTTC.

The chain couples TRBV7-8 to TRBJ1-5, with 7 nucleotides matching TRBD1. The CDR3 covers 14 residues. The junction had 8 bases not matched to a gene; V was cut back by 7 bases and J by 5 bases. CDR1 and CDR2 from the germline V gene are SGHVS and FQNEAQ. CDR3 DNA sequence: TGTGCCAGCACCCGGACAGGTCTGGATCAGCCCCAGCATTTT. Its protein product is CASTRTGLDQPQHF.

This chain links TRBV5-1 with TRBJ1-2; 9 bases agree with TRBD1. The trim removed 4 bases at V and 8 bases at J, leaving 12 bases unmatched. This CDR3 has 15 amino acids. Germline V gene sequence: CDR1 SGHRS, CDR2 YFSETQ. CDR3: CASSITTGTGQGYTF. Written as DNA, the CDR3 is TGCGCCAGCAGCATAACGACCGGGACAGGGCAAGGCTACACCTTC.

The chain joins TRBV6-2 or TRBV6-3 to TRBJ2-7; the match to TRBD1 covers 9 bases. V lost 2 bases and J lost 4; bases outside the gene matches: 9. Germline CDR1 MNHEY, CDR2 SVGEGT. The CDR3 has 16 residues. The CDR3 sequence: CASSYNKGTGIYEQYF. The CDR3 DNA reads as TGTGCCAGCAGTTACAATAAAGGGACAGGGATTTACGAGCAGTACTTC.

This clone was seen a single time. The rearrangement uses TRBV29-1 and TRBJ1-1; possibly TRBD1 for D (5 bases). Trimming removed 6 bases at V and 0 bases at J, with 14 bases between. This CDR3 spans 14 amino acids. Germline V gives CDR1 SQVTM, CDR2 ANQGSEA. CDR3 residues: CSVGTDSMNTEAFF. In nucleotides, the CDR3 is TGCAGCGTCGGGACTGACTCTATGAACACTGAAGCTTTCTTT.

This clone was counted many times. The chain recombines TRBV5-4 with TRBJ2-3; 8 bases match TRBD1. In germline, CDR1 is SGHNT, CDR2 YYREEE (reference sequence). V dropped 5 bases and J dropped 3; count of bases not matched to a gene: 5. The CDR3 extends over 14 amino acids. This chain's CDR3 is CASSLQGGTDTQYF. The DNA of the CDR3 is TGTGCCAGCAGTCTACAGGGGGGAACAGATACGCAGTATTTT. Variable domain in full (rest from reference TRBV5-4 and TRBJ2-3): ETGVTQSPTHLIKTRGQQVTLRCSSQSGHNTVSWYQQALGQGPQFIFQYYREEENGRGNFPPRFSGLQFPNYSSELNVNALELDDSALYLCASSLQGGTDTQYFGPGTRLTVL.

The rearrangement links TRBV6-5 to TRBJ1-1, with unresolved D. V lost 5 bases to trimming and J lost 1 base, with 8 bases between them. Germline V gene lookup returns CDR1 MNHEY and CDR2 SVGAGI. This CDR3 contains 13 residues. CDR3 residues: CASSQHANTEAFF. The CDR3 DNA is TGTGCCAGCAGTCAACACGCGAACACTGAAGCTTTCTTT.

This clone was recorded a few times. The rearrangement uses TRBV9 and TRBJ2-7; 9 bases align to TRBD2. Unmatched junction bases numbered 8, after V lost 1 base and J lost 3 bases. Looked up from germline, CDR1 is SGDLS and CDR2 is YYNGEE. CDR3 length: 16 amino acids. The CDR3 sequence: CASSVPERGVLYEQYV. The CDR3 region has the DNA TGTGCCAGCAGCGTACCGGAGCGGGGGGTCCTCTACGAGCAGTACGTC.

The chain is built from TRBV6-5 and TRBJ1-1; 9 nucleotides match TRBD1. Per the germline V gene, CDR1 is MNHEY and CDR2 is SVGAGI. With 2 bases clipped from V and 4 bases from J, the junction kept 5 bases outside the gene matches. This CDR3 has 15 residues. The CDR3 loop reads CASSYTGGVGTEAFF. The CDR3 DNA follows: TGTGCCAGCAGTTACACAGGGGGCGTTGGCACTGAAGCTTTCTTT.

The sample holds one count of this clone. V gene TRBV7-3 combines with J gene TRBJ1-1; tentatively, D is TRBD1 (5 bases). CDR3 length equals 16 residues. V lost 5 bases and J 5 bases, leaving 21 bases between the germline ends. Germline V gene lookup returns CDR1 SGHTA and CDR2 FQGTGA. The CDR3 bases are TGTGCCAGCAGCGAGGAGGGACCCCAATGGGGGACTGAAGCTTTCTTT. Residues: CASSEEGPQWGTEAFF.